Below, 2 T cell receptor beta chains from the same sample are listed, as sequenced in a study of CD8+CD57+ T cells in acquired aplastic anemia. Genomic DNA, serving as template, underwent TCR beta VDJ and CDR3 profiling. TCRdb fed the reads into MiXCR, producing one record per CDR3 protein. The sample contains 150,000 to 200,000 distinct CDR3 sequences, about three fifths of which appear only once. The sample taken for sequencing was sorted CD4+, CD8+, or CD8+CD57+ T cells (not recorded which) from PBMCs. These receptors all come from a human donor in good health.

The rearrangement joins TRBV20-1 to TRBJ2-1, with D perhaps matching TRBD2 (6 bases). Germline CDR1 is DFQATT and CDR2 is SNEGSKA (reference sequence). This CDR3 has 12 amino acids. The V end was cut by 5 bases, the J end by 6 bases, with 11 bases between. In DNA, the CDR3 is TGCAGTGCTGCCAGGGACTCCAATGAGCAGTTCTTC. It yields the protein CSAARDSNEQFF.

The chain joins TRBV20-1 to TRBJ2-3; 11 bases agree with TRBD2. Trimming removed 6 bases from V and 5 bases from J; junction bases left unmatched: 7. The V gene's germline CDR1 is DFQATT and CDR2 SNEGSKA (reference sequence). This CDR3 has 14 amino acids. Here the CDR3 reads CSAISGGAGDTQYF. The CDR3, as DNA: TGCAGTGCCATTAGCGGGGGGGCAGGAGATACGCAGTATTTT.